This T cell receptor beta chain was sequenced during a study of cytomegalovirus exposure and HLA in healthy donors. Study information: Unique TCRs numbering some 80 million, obtained from HLA-typed donors, made up an early data release.

Study-wide points: One variant, a missense change in DCLRE1C, was linked in a later analysis to TCR beta V- and J-gene trimming. TRBV6-2, TRBV6-3 and other indistinguishable V segments were excluded. TCR beta V segments were, for the most part, productive about 87% or about 30% of the time in an earlier analysis.

The PCR contained 60 Vbeta and 13 Jbeta primers. TCRdb keeps only in-frame clones here, not all; method: immunoSEQ multiplex PCR. This sample has approximately 170,000 clones, with roughly 80% found just once. Points on this clone: The antigen is undetermined.

CDR1 and CDR2 from the germline V gene are MNHEY and SVGAGI. V trimming: 5 bases; J trimming: 4 bases; junction bases outside the gene matches: 7. The CDR3 runs 15 residues. The sequence came from a woman younger than 35 in good health and CMV-seronegative. Sequencing was performed on PBMCs. The chain combines TRBV6-5 with TRBJ2-7; 11 bases are shared with TRBD2. This chain's CDR3 is CASSVSGGARYEQYF. The DNA for the CDR3 is TGTGCCAGCAGTGTTAGCGGGGGGGCAAGGTACGAGCAGTACTTC.